This T cell receptor beta chain was sequenced for a study of naive and memory T cell subsets. CDR3 length: 13 amino acids. From germline, CDR1 is SQVTM and CDR2 ANQGSEA. V trimming: 6 bases; J trimming: 4 bases; junction bases outside the gene matches: 3. The table lists this clonotype with a few counts. A UMI-containing oligonucleotide was joined by 3' ligation to the TCR cDNA template. Unsorted total RNA, about 1 to 1000 ng, was DNase treated before reverse transcription. Ligated cDNA underwent four rounds of PCR with nested alpha and beta constant region primers and SP2. Alpha and beta constant region primers primed reverse transcription for blood and skin samples. Each CDR3 protein gets one entry after TCRdb re-called the 5' RACE reads with MiXCR. The table lists tens of thousands of distinct CDR3 sequences, over 6% of them singletons.

The genes are TRBV29-1 and TRBJ2-3, with 11 bases matching TRBD1. The sequence was collected from a female donor in good health. The CDR3 DNA sequence: TGCAGCGTAGGGACAGGGGGGCCAGATACGCAGTATTTT. Its protein is CSVGTGGPDTQYF.